Listed below are T cell receptor beta chains from one sample, sequenced in a study of shared clonotypes between healthy human individuals. This table comes from immunoSEQ multiplex PCR, and its TCRdb copy is limited to in-frame clones, with some not included. Of more than 2,000,000 clones listed, approximately 94% were seen once; the top ten hold 0.11% to 0.15%. The sequenced sample consisted of naive CD4+ T cells sorted from blood. The receptors here all came from a man between 18 and 29 years old in good health. Each CDR3 is given with its conserved first and last residue. D genes are given only for firm matches. Size is stated for part of the rows, as once, few or many counts, or as a class when the clone is expanded.

>TRBV6-1|.|.|TRBJ2-3
CASRKGELVTTQYF
TGTGCCAGCAGGAAAGGGGAGTTGGTGACTACGCAGTATTTT
>TRBV5-1|.|.|TRBJ2-3
CASSLARDGSTDTQYF
TGCGCCAGCAGCTTGGCCCGAGACGGATCCACAGATACGCAGTATTTT
>TRBV19|.|.|TRBJ2-7
CASRGTTYEQYF
TGTGCCAGTAGGGGGACCACTTACGAGCAGTACTTC
>TRBV19|few|TRBD1|TRBJ1-6
CASSIRTGGLQNSPLHF
TGTGCCAGTAGTATAAGGACAGGGGGTTTGCAGAATTCACCCCTCCACTTT
>TRBV28|once|TRBD1|TRBJ2-3
CASNGQGLGTQYF
TGTGCCAGCAATGGACAGGGCTTGGGTACGCAGTATTTT
>TRBV5-1|.|.|TRBJ2-2
CASPSLVPGELFF
TGCGCCAGCCCCTCCCTTGTACCCGGGGAGCTGTTTTTT
>TRBV7-2|.|TRBD2|TRBJ2-5
CASSLGLAGGETQYF
TGTGCCAGCAGCTTGGGACTAGCGGGAGGAGAGACCCAGTACTTC
>TRBV18|.|.|TRBJ2-5
CASSIKDQETQYF
TGTGCCAGCTCAATCAAGGACCAAGAGACCCAGTACTTC
>TRBV4-1|.|.|TRBJ2-5
CASSHGTGWGETQYF
TGCGCCAGCAGCCATGGTACAGGGTGGGGAGAGACCCAGTACTTC
>TRBV6-5|once|TRBD2|TRBJ2-1
CATTRGTSGAVTQFF
TGTGCCACCACCAGGGGAACTAGCGGGGCCGTAACCCAGTTCTTC
>TRBV6-5|.|.|TRBJ1-2
CASRSGTVVGYTF
TGTGCCAGCAGATCCGGGACGGTGGTAGGCTACACCTTC
>TRBV6-1|.|TRBD1|TRBJ2-5
CASSEGQGGLQETQYF
TGTGCCAGCAGTGAAGGACAGGGGGGACTACAAGAGACCCAGTACTTC
>TRBV7-2|.|.|TRBJ1-5
CASSLVGAVGQPQHF
TGTGCCAGCAGCTTAGTGGGGGCAGTAGGTCAGCCCCAGCATTTT
>TRBV27|.|.|TRBJ2-2
CASSLYRDIIGELFF
TGTGCCAGCAGTTTATACCGGGACATCATCGGGGAGCTGTTTTTT
>TRBV4-3|.|TRBD2|TRBJ2-2
CASSQDGAGGGELFF
TGCGCCAGCAGCCAAGATGGAGCGGGGGGCGGGGAGCTGTTTTTT
>TRBV7-9|.|.|TRBJ2-3
CASSLGSVGGNTQYF
TGTGCCAGCAGCTTAGGTTCCGTAGGGGGGAATACGCAGTATTTT
>TRBV10-3|.|TRBD2|TRBJ2-4
CAISGPGWTGSGRAEGKNIQYF
TGTGCCATCAGTGGACCGGGCTGGACTGGTAGCGGGAGGGCCGAGGGCAAAAACATTCAGTACTTC
>TRBV10-1|.|TRBD1|TRBJ2-1
CASSPRGRPYNEQFF
TGCGCCAGCAGTCCCAGGGGGCGTCCCTACAATGAGCAGTTCTTC
>TRBV7-2|.|TRBD2|TRBJ2-1
CASSLVASGSYEQFF
TGTGCCAGCAGCTTAGTCGCTAGCGGGAGCTATGAGCAGTTCTTC
>TRBV6-5|.|.|TRBJ2-7
CASSYSRGYYEQYF
TGTGCCAGCAGTTACTCGCGGGGCTACTACGAGCAGTACTTC
>TRBV12-1|.|.|TRBJ2-3
CASSFNFRRGAYTDTQYF
TGTGCCAGCAGCTTTAATTTCAGGCGGGGGGCGTACACAGATACGCAGTATTTT
>TRBV5-1|.|.|TRBJ2-1
CASSPGGRSYNEQFF
TGCGCCAGCAGCCCCGGCGGGCGTTCCTACAATGAGCAGTTCTTC
>TRBV28|few|.|TRBJ2-1
CASTSMDRNEQFF
TGTGCCAGCACCTCTATGGACCGAAATGAGCAGTTCTTC
>TRBV29-1|once|.|TRBJ2-1
CSVEGEPPGLQAEQFF
TGCAGCGTTGAAGGTGAACCACCGGGACTGCAGGCTGAGCAGTTCTTC
>TRBV9|.|.|TRBJ2-2
CASSRGPTGELFF
TGTGCCAGCTCGAGGGGACCCACCGGGGAGCTGTTTTTT
>TRBV7-9|.|TRBD2|TRBJ2-1
CATPGLAGGKSSYNEQFF
TGTGCCACCCCCGGACTAGCGGGGGGCAAGAGCTCCTACAATGAGCAGTTCTTC
>TRBV10-3|.|TRBD1|TRBJ2-2
CASIPGTVGTGELFF
TGTGCCAGCATCCCCGGGACAGTGGGCACCGGGGAGCTGTTTTTT
>TRBV19|.|TRBD2|TRBJ2-1
CASSMSGRVSEQFF
TGTGCCAGTAGTATGAGCGGGAGAGTGAGTGAGCAGTTCTTC
>TRBV10-3|.|.|TRBJ2-5
CAISEAAGAQYF
TGTGCCATCAGTGAGGCAGCCGGGGCCCAGTACTTC
>TRBV7-7|.|.|TRBJ2-2
CASSLGTGAAGELFF
TGTGCTAGCAGCTTAGGCACGGGGGCCGCCGGGGAGCTGTTTTTT
>TRBV20-1|once|.|TRBJ1-2
CSARGGNGYTF
TGCAGTGCTAGAGGTGGAAATGGCTACACCTTC
>TRBV9|.|TRBD2|TRBJ2-3
CASTTSGGTDTQYF
TGTGCCAGCACCACTAGCGGGGGCACAGATACGCAGTATTTT